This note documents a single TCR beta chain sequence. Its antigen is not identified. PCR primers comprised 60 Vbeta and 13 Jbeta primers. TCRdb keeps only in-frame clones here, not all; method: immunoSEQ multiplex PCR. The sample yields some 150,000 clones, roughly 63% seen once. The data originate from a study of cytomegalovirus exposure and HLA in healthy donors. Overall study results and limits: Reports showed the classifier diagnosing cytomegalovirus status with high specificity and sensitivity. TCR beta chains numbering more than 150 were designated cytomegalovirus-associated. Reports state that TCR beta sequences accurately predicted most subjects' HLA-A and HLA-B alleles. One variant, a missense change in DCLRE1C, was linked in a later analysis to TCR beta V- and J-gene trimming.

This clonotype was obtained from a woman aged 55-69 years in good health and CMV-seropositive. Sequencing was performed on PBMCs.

CDR3 loop: CASSQRGQGYNEQFF. CDR3 in DNA: TGTGCCAGCAGCCAAAGGGGACAGGGATACAATGAGCAGTTCTTC. The chain is built from TRBV4-2 and TRBJ2-1, with TRBD1 identical over 9 bases. The CDR3 has 15 residues. The V gene end was trimmed by 2 bases and the J gene end by 4 bases; junction bases not matched to a gene: 3. Germline-derived CDR1 and CDR2 are LGHNA and YNFKEQ.